The subject of this entry is one T cell receptor (beta chain). This clone has only one observation. The antigen this receptor binds is unknown. There are no base qualities to consult, and no much larger clone falls within one base. This sample's time point label indicates: baseline before first vaccination. Vaccinee samples came from UK trials COV001 and COV002, including a single-blind randomized controlled phase 2/3 trial of AZD1222 (ChAdOx1 nCoV-19) in healthy adults. For TCRbeta chain sequencing, PBMC samples from trial participants were taken at day 0 and at day 28 after the second dose. Between the V and J ends, shortened by 4 bases and 4 bases respectively, the junction contains 9 bases. The germline V gene (reference sequence) specifies SGHNT as CDR1 and YYREEE as CDR2. Reading from cysteine to phenylalanine, the CDR3 counts 14 amino acids. The retained sequence is limited to the CDR3, 42 bases, with the frame set at the first base.

This sample was included in a study of T cell responses to AZD1222 COVID-19 vaccine (dated by TCRdb to the early 2020s). In terms of the full investigation: AZD1222 recipients with second doses at about 4 weeks or about 12 weeks were pooled, because spike-specific TCR depth and breadth did not differ between schedules. Trial participants were enrolled by age into 18-55, 56-69 and 70-plus year subgroups, with approximately 150, 30 and 60 TCR-sequenced participants respectively. TCR sequencing covered some 250 trial participants: 200 to 210 given two doses of AZD1222 and 26 given two doses of MenACWY control vaccine.

Results and caveats for the whole study, not just this receptor: The 56-69-year group was small, and its depth increase did not reach significance, likely because of low power. Epitopes outside the regions mutated in the B.1.351 and B.1.1.7 variants were reportedly recognized by nearly half of the unique spike-specific TCRs. A significant rise in spike-specific TCR breadth and depth was observed after two AZD1222 doses relative to day 0 and relative to MenACWY recipients. The whole spike protein was spanned by vaccine-associated CD4 TCRs, and dominant responses were seen in regions 160-218 and 743-854. Because no samples from the day 14 peak response were available, repertoires could be characterized only after the peak T cell response. Conclusions about previously exposed vaccinees were limited because only a handful of AZD1222 recipients were SARS-CoV-2 seropositive at baseline. Most participants were white British and females outnumbered males, and the authors suggested that clonal diversity may have been underestimated.

The CDR3 regions of human TCRbeta chains were subjected to immunosequencing. Under the source paper's analysis protocol: TCRs in the repertoires were compared against a reference library of SARS-CoV-2-specific TCRs that had been generated with the MIRA antigen-specificity platform. Breadth meant the fraction of unique TCRs that were SARS-CoV-2-associated, whereas depth meant the fraction of total T cells that were SARS-CoV-2-associated. Using the MIRA data, every spike-specific TCR was mapped to the spike region that the TCR reacted to and assigned to either a CD4 or a CD8 class. Log10-transformed breadth and depth values were compared by one-way ANOVA with Sidak's multiple comparisons tests. The immuneACCESS repertoire file appears here via TCRdb, limited to in-frame rearrangements. These files lack a portion of the clones; in checked studies, under half of the deficit traces to unresolved V genes, and the cause of the others is not known. The DNA was the basis for D and trimming; V, J and clone size are from that table. This sample lists approximately 73,000 clones; over 80% were detected once. Around 9.8% of the sample is held by the ten biggest clonotypes.

The chain employs TRBV5-4 and TRBJ1-6; TRBD1 could be the D gene, as 6 bases match. This sample comprised peripheral blood, obtained on day 0 of AZD1222 vaccination. The clonotype was recovered from an adult in good health. The CDR3 protein: CASSPDRYNSPLHF. The base sequence is TGTGCCAGCAGCCCGGACAGATATAATTCACCCCTCCACTTT. Joined to the reference TRBV5-4 and TRBJ1-6 proteins, this CDR3 gives the full variable domain: ETGVTQSPTHLIKTRGQQVTLRCSSQSGHNTVSWYQQALGQGPQFIFQYYREEENGRGNFPPRFSGLQFPNYSSELNVNALELDDSALYLCASSPDRYNSPLHFGNGTRLTVT.